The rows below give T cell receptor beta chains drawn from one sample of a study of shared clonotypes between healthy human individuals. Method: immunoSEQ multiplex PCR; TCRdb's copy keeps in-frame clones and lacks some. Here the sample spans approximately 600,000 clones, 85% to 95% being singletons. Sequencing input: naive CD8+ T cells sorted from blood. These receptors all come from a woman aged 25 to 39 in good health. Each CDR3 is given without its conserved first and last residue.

CDR3: ASSPGPLTGNYEQY; J: TRBJ2-7; V: TRBV4-1
CDR3: ASSLYVGPSYEQY; J: TRBJ2-7; V: TRBV7-2
CDR3: ASSQGQGALGTEAF; J: TRBJ1-1; V: TRBV5-8
CDR3: ASSLNLAPNEQF; J: TRBJ2-1; V: TRBV11-2
CDR3: ASSLYPNQPQH; J: TRBJ1-5; V: TRBV27
CDR3: ASSPPTTGNLEQY; J: TRBJ2-7; V: TRBV18
CDR3: ASSLEVDVAVNEQF; J: TRBJ2-1; V: TRBV5-4
CDR3: ASSPPDSTGELF; J: TRBJ2-2; V: TRBV18
CDR3: ASSLDGQMGSGNTIY; J: TRBJ1-3; V: TRBV13
CDR3: ASSLLPGGKNTEAF; J: TRBJ1-1; V: TRBV5-1
CDR3: ASSSRGLETQY; J: TRBJ2-5; V: TRBV5-4
CDR3: ASSQVGQPDTEAF; J: TRBJ1-1; V: TRBV14
CDR3: ASSVKLAGDEQF; J: TRBJ2-1; V: TRBV9
CDR3: ASSQERVSSYEQY; J: TRBJ2-7; V: TRBV4-2
CDR3: ASSESGATYNEQF; J: TRBJ2-1; V: TRBV2
CDR3: ASSSSASYEQY; J: TRBJ2-7; V: TRBV27
CDR3: ASSGTSSLRAEQF; J: TRBJ2-1; V: TRBV10-2
CDR3: ASSGGETGYSNQPQH; J: TRBJ1-5; V: TRBV9
CDR3: SARTGGGYEQY; J: TRBJ2-7; V: TRBV29-1